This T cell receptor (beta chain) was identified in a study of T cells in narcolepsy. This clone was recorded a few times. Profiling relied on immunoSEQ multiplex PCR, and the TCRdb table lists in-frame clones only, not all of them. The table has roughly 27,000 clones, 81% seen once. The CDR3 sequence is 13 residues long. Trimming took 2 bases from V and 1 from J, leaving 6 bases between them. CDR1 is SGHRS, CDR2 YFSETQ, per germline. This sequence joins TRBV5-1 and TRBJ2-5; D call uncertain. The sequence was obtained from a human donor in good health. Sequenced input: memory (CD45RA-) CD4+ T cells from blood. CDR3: CASSFPGQETQYF. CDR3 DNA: TGCGCCAGCAGCTTCCCGGGCCAAGAGACCCAGTACTTC.